The text below deals with one TCR beta chain. The data were obtained in a study of T-cell memory formation after mild COVID-19. Trimming took 4 bases from V and 0 from J, leaving 8 bases between them. Germline V gene sequence: CDR1 SGHRS, CDR2 YFSETQ. There are 14 residues in the CDR3. TCRdb passed the 5' RACE reads through MiXCR, listing each CDR3 protein once. The sample records 450,000 to 700,000 distinct CDR3 sequences, under 20% being singletons. This clonotype was obtained from an adult woman who had mild COVID-19 (a few samples of this study predate the infection). Cell type and time point are not known. The rearrangement links TRBV5-1 to TRBJ2-4; D gene unclear. Sequences were obtained from PBMCs or a T cell subset sorted from them (not recorded which). CDR3 sequence: CASSPDLAKNIQYF. The CDR3 DNA sequence: TGCGCCAGCAGCCCGGATTTAGCCAAAAACATTCAGTACTTC.